The 4 T cell receptor beta chains listed next were all sequenced from one sample in a study of shared clonotypes between healthy human individuals (dated by TCRdb to 2018 to 2021). For the CD8 naive samples, CD45RO-negative cells were positively selected for CCR7, yielding a CD45RA+CCR7+ population from which TemRA cells were excluded. Libraries came from the immunoSEQ multiplex PCR assay. The immuneACCESS repertoire file appears here via TCRdb, limited to in-frame rearrangements. These files lack a portion of the clones; in checked studies, under half of the deficit traces to unresolved V genes, and the cause of the others is not known. The sample table lists 800,000 to 950,000 clones, about 97% of them with a count of one. About 0.21% of the sample rests with the top ten. The material sequenced was naive CD8+ T cells sorted from blood. The sample's cell subset or site label, in plain terms: CD45RA+CCR7+. Receptors originate from a man aged 25 to 40 in good health.

The V and J genes are TRBV5-1 and TRBJ2-5; 12 nucleotides match TRBD2. The germline gives CDR1 SGHRS, CDR2 YFSETQ. The ends lost 2 bases at V and 2 bases at J; junction bases unmatched: 7. The CDR3 runs to 17 residues. CDR3 sequence reads: CASSFRLAGVGQETQYF. The CDR3, as DNA: TGCGCCAGCAGCTTTCGACTAGCGGGAGTAGGGCAAGAGACCCAGTACTTC.

CDR3 coding DNA: TGTGCCAGCAGTTCCGCCCCCTACGAGCAGTACTTC. As protein: CASSSAPYEQYF. The genes are TRBV6-6 and TRBJ2-7; D unclear. CDR1 is MNHNY, CDR2 SVGAGI, per germline (reference sequence). This CDR3 has 12 residues. The V end lost 4 bases, the J end lost 2 bases, and 6 bases lay between the germline ends.

V is TRBV7-8 and J is TRBJ2-7; D gene ambiguous. Trimming took off 2 bases at V and 2 bases at J, with 10 bases between the two ends. The germline V gene encodes CDR1 SGHVS and CDR2 FQNEAQ. The CDR3 covers 14 residues. Here the CDR3 reads CASSLRGQTYEQYF. The CDR3 DNA reads as TGTGCCAGCAGCTTAAGAGGTCAGACCTACGAGCAGTACTTC.

In its sample, this clone was seen once. V usage is TRBV5-5 and J usage is TRBJ2-5; the match to TRBD1 covers 7 bases. Germline CDR1 is SGHKS and CDR2 is YYEKEE (reference sequence). This CDR3 is 15 amino acids long. With 3 bases clipped from V and 2 bases from J, the junction kept 7 bases outside the gene matches. The CDR3 sequence: CASSYYHRGQETQYF. CDR3 sequence (DNA): TGTGCCAGCAGCTACTACCACAGGGGTCAAGAGACCCAGTACTTC.